This entry is about one TCR beta chain. The sample originates from a study of cytomegalovirus exposure and HLA in healthy donors. About the research overall: There were 300 to 400 genotyped donors. Of these, about 80% fell in the genetic ancestry cluster associated with self-reported Caucasian donors.

The PCR used 60 Vbeta and 13 Jbeta primers. Assay used: immunoSEQ multiplex PCR; TCRdb lists only in-frame clones, some missing. The sample consists of around 140,000 clones, 60% to 80% of them appearing once. The CDR3 has 15 residues. V shed 3 bases, J shed 9 bases, and the junction held 12 bases outside the gene matches. The germline gives CDR1 GTSNPN, CDR2 SVGIG (reference sequence). The receptor was derived from a female donor in good health and CMV-seronegative. Sequenced: PBMCs. The rearrangement links TRBV30 to TRBJ1-1; 11 bases agree with TRBD1. The CDR3 coding sequence is TGTGCCTGGAGCGACGCGGACAGGGGGCGAAATCAAGCTTTCTTT. Protein sequence: CAWSDADRGRNQAFF.